This TCR beta chain was sequenced during a study of T cells in Graves' hyperthyroidism and ophthalmopathy (dated by TCRdb to the late 2010s). Context from the whole study: Peripheral blood samples were taken at initial diagnosis, before any treatment was given. According to the paper, TCR Vbeta CDR3 sequencing was carried out on 135 peripheral blood samples, which came from about 45 ophthalmopathy, 80 or so hyperthyroidism and approximately 17 progressor patients. A discovery cohort of about 100 patients, 43 with Graves' ophthalmopathy and about 60 with stable Graves' hyperthyroidism, was used to find distinguishing TCR V-J signatures. Prospective prediction of ophthalmopathy was tested in an independent validation cohort of some 19 hyperthyroidism patients and 15 to 17 patients who later progressed to ophthalmopathy. After sampling, hyperthyroidism patients received methimazole starting at 30 mg daily, and ophthalmopathy patients received high-dose intravenous methylprednisolone. In more than 5 Graves' hyperthyroidism patients, the study also compared T-cell repertoires from thyroid tissue with T-cell repertoires from blood. For training and testing, the 80 to 100 patients in the discovery cohort were randomly divided in a 7:3 ratio.

Amplification of TCR beta CDR3 regions was carried out from RNA transcripts. The TCR CDR3 was subjected to a first round of RT-PCR using the HTBI primer set and the Qiagen OneStep RT-PCR kit. Libraries were constructed in a second round of multiplex PCR, after which size selection and purification were performed. Sequencing of the libraries was done on an Illumina HiSeq2000 using paired-end 100 bp reads. In the authors' own workflow: SOAPnuke was used to process the raw data, with reads discarded if the reads contained adapters or uncalled bases, had a mean Phred below 15, or lacked an exact constant-primer or identifier match. High-quality paired reads were merged using COPE v1.2.5, and each unique nucleotide sequence was defined as a clonotype. MiTCR v1.1 was used to align clonotypes to the IMGT TRBV, TRBD and TRBJ reference segments. Analysis was restricted to V-J combinations with a frequency above 0.0001, which covered about 99% of repertoires. The TCS score was defined as the ratio of F50 (clonal expansion) to E x V (chaos), calculated using BLOSUM62-based TCRdist between CDR3 peptides within each V-J. Welch's t-statistics and random forest reduced roughly 530 V-J features to roughly 13, which were used in a naive Bayes classifier (R e1071). Through fastp at Q25 and MiXCR, TCRdb rebuilt clones from the public reads, retaining in-frame beta chains. One record per CDR3 amino acid sequence lists the most common genes and DNA. The V and J calls and clone size are TCRdb's, not the authors'. For this sample the table gives 370,000 or so distinct CDR3 sequences, of which approximately 15% were detected only once. The ten largest clones capture around 30% of the sample.

The study at large found these results: Most expanded thyroid clonotypes (frequency above 0.001) were also detected in blood, suggesting blood repertoires may reflect thyroid immune responses. In validation, the model predicted progression to ophthalmopathy a median of roughly six months before onset, with approximately 70% sensitivity and about 72% specificity. Sample size was not statistically predetermined, and investigators were not blinded to group allocation. A model built on a 13 V-J signature distinguished ophthalmopathy from stable hyperthyroidism, reaching about 89% sensitivity and around 81% specificity in cross-validation and 80%/75% in testing.

From the germline V gene (reference sequence), CDR1 is LNHDA and CDR2 is SQIVND. Trimming removed 3 bases from V and 1 base from J, leaving 12 bases between the germline ends. The CDR3 runs 15 residues from the cysteine to the phenylalanine. Just the 45-base CDR3 DNA is kept, in frame starting at base 1. Hyperthyroidism patients were newly diagnosed, had a disease duration of under 2 months, and were aged 18 to 65 years. The study excluded patients with uncontrolled infections, other autoimmune diseases, pregnancy or lactation. Diagnoses relied on clinical symptoms, serum thyroxine and TRAb, thyroid ultrasound and orbital computed tomography. Blood from progressor patients was collected at the time of first diagnosis with hyperthyroidism, before any ophthalmopathy symptoms had appeared. Ficoll-Paque density gradient centrifugation was used to isolate PBMCs from about 9.4 ml of fresh peripheral blood. Progressor patients were initially diagnosed with Graves' hyperthyroidism and developed ophthalmopathy during follow-up. Total RNA was extracted with Trizol reagent, and quality was checked on an Agilent 2100 Bioanalyzer.

This clonotype was seen a few times. Its recognized antigen is unknown. Per-base qualities were not stored, and no clone one base away is much larger. Recombination linked TRBV19 to TRBJ2-5; TRBD2 is a weak D gene call, 5 bases matching. This TCR derives from a woman between 18 and 29 years old with Graves' hyperthyroidism that later progressed to Graves' ophthalmopathy. The sequencing input was blood. The nucleotide sequence reads as follows: TGTGCCAGTAGTATGTCGGGATCCCCCCAAGAGACCCAGTACTTC. Its coded protein is CASSMSGSPQETQYF.